A single sample gave rise to the 19 T cell receptor beta chains below, sequenced in a study of cytomegalovirus exposure and HLA in healthy donors. With 60 Vbeta and 13 Jbeta primers, the PCR was carried out. Sequencing was performed with immunoSEQ multiplex PCR; in TCRdb, only in-frame clones are kept and a portion is missing. The sample holds over 50,000 clones, over 75% seen once. Input material: PBMCs. These receptors came from a man younger than 30 in good health and CMV-seronegative.

V gene TRBV5-1 combines with J gene TRBJ1-4, with 7 bases that match TRBD1. CDR3 length: 14 amino acids. V gave up 3 bases and J gave up 3 bases; unmatched junction bases: 2. The V gene's germline CDR1 is SGHRS and CDR2 YFSETQ. The CDR3, as DNA: TGCGCCAGCAGCTGGGGACAGTCTAATGAAAAACTGTTTTTT. Amino acid sequence: CASSWGQSNEKLFF.

This clone turned up a few times. The rearrangement links TRBV6-1 to TRBJ2-1, with 14 nucleotides matching TRBD2. The CDR3 loop spans 15 amino acids. Germline trimming cut 10 bases from V and 7 bases from J; bases unmatched to any gene: 9. Per germline, CDR1 MNHNS and CDR2 SASEGT. CDR3 protein: CATLPTSGGGNEQFF. CDR3 DNA sequence: TGTGCCACCCTCCCGACTAGCGGGGGGGGGAATGAGCAGTTCTTC.

V gene TRBV9 combines with J gene TRBJ2-1, with 10 bases aligning to TRBD1. CDR3 length equals 14 residues. Germline-derived CDR1 and CDR2 are SGDLS and YYNGEE. The junction had 2 bases not matched to a gene; V was cut back by 1 base and J by 7 bases. CDR3 residues: CASSVSGQGNEQFF. The CDR3 DNA follows: TGTGCCAGCAGCGTATCGGGACAGGGGAATGAGCAGTTCTTC.

The chain joins TRBV7-2 to TRBJ2-7, with 7 positions matching TRBD1. Germline CDR1 and CDR2: SGHTA and FQGNSA. The CDR3 contains 16 residues. V shed 4 bases, J shed 4 bases, and the junction held 13 bases outside the gene matches. The CDR3 nucleotides read TGTGCCAGCAGCTCAGACAGGGCCGCTTACTCATACGAGCAGTACTTC. Protein product: CASSSDRAAYSYEQYF.

The rearrangement uses TRBV6-1 and TRBJ1-5; D is possibly TRBD1 (5 bases). V gave up 4 bases and J gave up 0 bases, with 10 bases separating them. The CDR3 contains 15 residues. Germline-derived CDR1 and CDR2 are MNHNS and SASEGT. The CDR3 bases are TGTGCCAGCAGTGCGAGAGACAGTAGCAATCAGCCCCAGCATTTT. It yields the protein CASSARDSSNQPQHF.

The chain uses TRBV28 and TRBJ2-3; D is unclear. With 3 bases removed from V and 0 bases from J, the gap between germline ends came to 4 bases. Germline assignment: CDR1 MDHEN and CDR2 SYDVKM. The CDR3 loop spans 13 amino acids. CDR3 residues: CASSFGSTDTQYF. In nucleotides, the CDR3 is TGTGCCAGCAGTTTCGGGAGCACAGATACGCAGTATTTT.

This clone was recorded once. V gene TRBV7-9 combines with J gene TRBJ1-1, with D perhaps TRBD1 (5 bases). Germline CDR1 and CDR2: SEHNR and FQNEAQ (reference sequence). The length of the CDR3 is 14 residues. V was pared by 0 bases and J by 8 bases, with 13 bases between. The CDR3 protein is CASSLAAGRVEAFF. The CDR3 nucleotides are TGTGCCAGCAGCTTAGCAGCGGGGCGCGTGGAAGCTTTCTTT.

This chain links TRBV30 with TRBJ1-3, with a tentative D call TRBD1 (5 bases). Between the trimmed V and J ends, which lost 3 bases and 4 bases, there was a span of 16 bases. The CDR3 is made up of 15 amino acids. Germline lookup yields CDR1 GTSNPN and CDR2 SVGIG (reference sequence). This CDR3 reads CAWSLGTSGGNTIYF. In DNA form, the CDR3 reads TGTGCCTGGAGCCTCGGGACTTCTGGGGGAAACACCATATATTTT.

The rearrangement joins TRBV2 to TRBJ1-1, with D possibly being TRBD1 (6 bases). The ends were cut back, 5 bases at V and 0 bases at J, with 10 bases in the middle. Germline CDR1 is SNHLY and CDR2 is FYNNEI. The CDR3 spans 14 residues. CDR3 DNA sequence: TGTGCCAGCAGTCCGGGACACCTGAACACTGAAGCTTTCTTT. This codes for CASSPGHLNTEAFF.

The rearrangement links TRBV5-1 to TRBJ2-7, with D perhaps matching TRBD1 (6 bases). CDR1 and CDR2 from the germline V gene are SGHRS and YFSETQ. The CDR3 is 15 residues long. V lost 2 bases to trimming and J lost 0 bases, with 12 bases between them. As DNA, the CDR3 is TGCGCCAGCAGCTTTGGGGACAACTACTCCTACGAGCAGTACTTC. This codes for CASSFGDNYSYEQYF.

The chain is built from TRBV7-3 and TRBJ1-1; a possible D gene is TRBD1 (6 bases). Per germline, CDR1 SGHTA and CDR2 FQGTGA. The V and J ends lost 6 bases and 6 bases respectively, with 14 bases between them. The CDR3 is made up of 13 amino acids. The CDR3 DNA sequence: TGTGCCAGCAGTTCCCTTAGGACAGCTGAAGCTTTCTTT. The encoded protein is CASSSLRTAEAFF.

The rearrangement uses TRBV4-1 and TRBJ1-2; 10 positions agree with TRBD1. The CDR3 sequence is 19 residues long. V gave up 3 bases and J gave up 4 bases; unmatched junction bases: 17. The germline CDR1 and CDR2 sequences are MGHRA and YSYEKL. In DNA, the CDR3 is TGCGCCAGCAGCCACGAAGGAGGATCTTTGCGGACAGGGGGCTATGGCTACACCTTC. Its translation is CASSHEGGSLRTGGYGYTF.

V usage is TRBV29-1 and J usage is TRBJ1-3; a possible D gene is TRBD1 (5 bases). Trimming removed 8 bases from V and 0 bases from J, with 20 bases in between. The V gene's germline CDR1 is SQVTM and CDR2 ANQGSEA. The CDR3 totals 16 residues. CDR3 DNA sequence: TGCAGCACTGAAGACACAGGACGAGACTCTGGAAACACCATATATTTT. Translating gives CSTEDTGRDSGNTIYF.

The rearrangement joins TRBV30 to TRBJ2-5; D uncertain. The V gene's germline CDR1 is GTSNPN and CDR2 SVGIG (reference sequence). The CDR3 is 14 amino acids. Trimming took 3 bases from V and 4 from J, leaving 15 bases between them. The DNA of the CDR3 is TGTGCCTGGAGCCCCGGTCCCACGGGAGAGACCCAGTACTTC. This translates into CAWSPGPTGETQYF.

The V gene is TRBV7-8, the J gene TRBJ2-7; D unresolved. This CDR3 contains 13 residues. Germline loops: CDR1 SGHVS, CDR2 FQNEAQ. The ends were cut back, 1 base at V and 3 bases at J, with 7 bases in the middle. The CDR3 reads CASSLEAGYEQYF. The CDR3 DNA reads TGTGCCAGCAGCTTAGAAGCTGGCTACGAGCAGTACTTC.

The rearrangement uses TRBV11-2 and TRBJ1-2, with D perhaps TRBD1 (5 bases). Per germline, CDR1 SGHAT and CDR2 FQNNGV. With 5 bases removed from V and 4 bases from J, the gap between germline ends came to 11 bases. This CDR3 region has 13 residues. CDR3 residues: CASSPGLFYGYTF. Here the CDR3 DNA reads TGTGCCAGCAGCCCGGGACTGTTCTATGGCTACACCTTC.

The chain recombines TRBV6-1 with TRBJ2-5; no clear D. Between the trimmed V and J ends, which lost 4 bases and 1 base, there was a span of 13 bases. The CDR3 extends over 15 amino acids. Germline CDR1 MNHNS, CDR2 SASEGT. CDR3 in DNA: TGTGCCAGCAGTGCCGAGGATTGGAGCCAAGAGACCCAGTACTTC. This codes for CASSAEDWSQETQYF.

This chain links TRBV25-1 with TRBJ2-1; possible D gene TRBD2, 5 bases. The CDR3 loop spans 15 amino acids. Germline values: CDR1 MGHDK, CDR2 SYGVNS. V lost 4 bases and J 1 base, leaving 11 bases between the germline ends. CDR3 in DNA: TGTGCCAGCAGTGGGACTTCCCAATCCTACAATGAGCAGTTCTTC. Its protein product is CASSGTSQSYNEQFF.

On this clone: Being one base from a much bigger clone, this may be a read error. Here the CDR3 reads CASSEASGVADTQYF. The CDR3 DNA follows: TGTGCCAGCAGTGAAGCTAGCGGGGTGGCAGATACGCAGTATTTT. V gene TRBV6-4 combines with J gene TRBJ2-3; TRBD2 matches at 9 bases. Germline V CDR1 and CDR2: MRHNA, SNTAGT. J gave up 4 bases and V 3 bases, and 5 bases lay outside the gene matches. This CDR3 comprises 15 residues.